Listed below are T cell receptor beta chains from one sample, sequenced in a study of cytomegalovirus exposure and HLA in healthy donors. Sequencing used immunoSEQ multiplex PCR; TCRdb keeps in-frame clones, though not all of them. Of 150,000 to 200,000 clones in the sample, around three quarters are singletons; the top ten hold approximately 2.1%. The sample was PBMCs. The receptors were gathered from a man aged 25 to 45 in good health and CMV-seronegative. The CDR3 runs from the conserved cysteine through the conserved F or W. D genes are given only for firm matches. Not all rows give a size; the values are once, few, many and, for expanded clones, a class.

>TRBV2|TRBD1|TRBJ2-3|-
TGTGCCAGCAGCGGCAGTCCGGGGGACAGGGTGTGGAGGGACACAGATACGCAGTATTTT
CASSGSPGDRVWRDTDTQYF
>TRBV7-6|TRBD1|TRBJ2-7|-
TGTGCCAGCAGCCAGAAGATGACAGGGGACTCCGAGCAGTACTTC
CASSQKMTGDSEQYF
>TRBV19|-|TRBJ1-5|-
TGTGCCAGTACCGGGGTCGGTAGCAATCAGCCCCAGCATTTT
CASTGVGSNQPQHF
>TRBV4-1|TRBD2|TRBJ2-2|-
TGCGCCAGCAGCCTGCGGACTAGCGGGAGTCCCACCGGGGAGCTGTTTTTT
CASSLRTSGSPTGELFF
>TRBV7-3|-|TRBJ1-1|-
TGTGCCAGCAGACTACAGGGGAACACTGAAGCTTTCTTT
CASRLQGNTEAFF
>TRBV7-9|-|TRBJ2-1|-
TGTGCCAGCAGGACGAGGACAGAGCCCAATGAGCAGTTCTTC
CASRTRTEPNEQFF
>TRBV6-1|TRBD2|TRBJ2-3|-
TGTGCCAGCAGTGTTGCGACTAGCGGGAGGGCAGGTGGGACAGATACGCAGTATTTT
CASSVATSGRAGGTDTQYF
>TRBV23-1|TRBD2|TRBJ2-1|few
TGCGCCAGCAGTCAACCGAGGACTAGCGGGCTCTACAATGAGCAGTTCTTC
CASSQPRTSGLYNEQFF
>TRBV7-2|-|TRBJ2-5|few
TGTGCCAGCAGCTTAGCGCGCGAGACCCAGTACTTC
CASSLARETQYF
>TRBV5-6|-|TRBJ2-7|-
TGTGCCAGCAGCTTGGACAGACTAAAGCAGTACTTC
CASSLDRLKQYF
>TRBV5-1|TRBD2|TRBJ2-1|few
TGCGCCAGCAGCTCCCTGGCTAGCGGGACCGGTAATGAGCAGTTCTTC
CASSSLASGTGNEQFF
>TRBV28|-|TRBJ1-1|-
TGTGCCAGCACCGGAGTTTGGCCGGGATTCACTGAAGCTTTCTTT
CASTGVWPGFTEAFF
>TRBV10-3|TRBD1|TRBJ1-1|-
TGTGCCCTCGGACAGGGCTCTGAAGCTTTCTTT
CALGQGSEAFF
>TRBV25-1|TRBD2|TRBJ2-3|few
TGTGCCAGCAGTGAGTCAGTGATATGGGGGAGGGCCGCGGATACGCAGTATTTT
CASSESVIWGRAADTQYF
>TRBV18|TRBD1|TRBJ2-7|-
TGTGCCAGCTCACCTCGACCGGGACAGGGGTCCTACGAGCAGTACTTC
CASSPRPGQGSYEQYF
>TRBV7-9|-|TRBJ2-2|few
TGTGCCAGCAGCCCCCAGGACACCGGGGAGCTGTTTTTT
CASSPQDTGELFF
>TRBV5-4|TRBD1|TRBJ1-1|-
TGTGCCAGCAGCCCAGAGGGGGCCCGGGTGAACACTGAAGCTTTCTTT
CASSPEGARVNTEAFF
>TRBV7-9|TRBD2|TRBJ2-3|once
TGTGCCAGCAGCTCCGCCCCTGGGCTAGCGGTCTGGGGGACAGATACGCAGTATTTT
CASSSAPGLAVWGTDTQYF
>TRBV27|TRBD2|TRBJ2-7|-
TGTGCCAGCAGTAAACTGGCGGGAGAATACTACGAGCAGTACTTC
CASSKLAGEYYEQYF
>TRBV19|TRBD1|TRBJ2-7|-
TGTGCCACACGCCCCGGGACAGGAGGAGACTACGAGCAGTACTTC
CATRPGTGGDYEQYF
>TRBV28|TRBD1|TRBJ2-2|-
TGTGCCAGCAGTTCACCGGGACAGGGGGTCACAAACACCGGGGAGCTGTTTTTT
CASSSPGQGVTNTGELFF
>TRBV29-1|-|TRBJ2-6|-
TGCAGCGTCGCAGGTGGGTCTGGGGCCAACGTCCTGACTTTC
CSVAGGSGANVLTF
>TRBV25-1|TRBD2|TRBJ2-7|-
TGTGCCAGCGCGGGACTAGCGGGAGTCGAGCAGTACTTC
CASAGLAGVEQYF
>TRBV28|TRBD1|TRBJ2-3|-
TGTGCCAGCAGTCCGACAGGGGCAGATACGCAGTATTTT
CASSPTGADTQYF
>TRBV19|-|TRBJ1-5|once
TGTGCCAGTAGTCACGTCCCCCAGAGGGCCAATCAGCCCCAGCATTTT
CASSHVPQRANQPQHF
>TRBV6-1|TRBD1|TRBJ2-7|-
TGTGCCACCAGGGGGCCTTTGTCGTACGAGCAGTACTTC
CATRGPLSYEQYF
>TRBV7-9|TRBD1|TRBJ1-1|few
TGTGCCAGCAGCTATGGGGGACAGGGGTTCACTGAAGCTTTCTTT
CASSYGGQGFTEAFF
>TRBV2|-|TRBJ1-1|-
TGTGCCAGCAGTAACGGACAGCCCGGGGACACTGAAGCTTTCTTT
CASSNGQPGDTEAFF
>TRBV6-5|-|TRBJ2-6|few
TGTGCCAGCAGTTACTCGTTTGAGGCAGGGGCCAACGTCCTGACTTTC
CASSYSFEAGANVLTF
>TRBV6-5|-|TRBJ2-7|-
TGTGCCAGCAGTTACGGCAACGCCTACGAGCAGTACTTC
CASSYGNAYEQYF
>TRBV5-5|TRBD1|TRBJ2-2|-
TGTGCCAGCATCAGGGGTGGGACAGGGTTGTCCGGGGAGCTGTTTTTT
CASIRGGTGLSGELFF
>TRBV6-6|-|TRBJ2-1|-
TGTGCCAGCAGTTATAGCGGAGCAAGGGCTAATGAGCAGTTCTTC
CASSYSGARANEQFF
>TRBV28|TRBD2|TRBJ2-1|once
TGTGCCAGCAGTGTACTAGCGGGATCGTACAATGAGCAGTTCTTC
CASSVLAGSYNEQFF
>TRBV6-4|TRBD2|TRBJ2-1|once
TGTGCCAGCAGTGACCGCCCACCGGGACTAGCGGAGGGGAATGAGCAGTTCTTC
CASSDRPPGLAEGNEQFF
>TRBV5-1|-|TRBJ2-1|-
TGCGCCAGCAGGTCCGACTCCTCTTACAATGAGCAGTTCTTC
CASRSDSSYNEQFF
>TRBV9|TRBD1|TRBJ2-4|-
TGTGCCAGCAGCGCGGGACAGACCCTAGCCAAAAACATTCAGTACTTC
CASSAGQTLAKNIQYF
>TRBV25-1|-|TRBJ2-5|-
TGTGCCAGCAGTGAATGGCGCAGGGAAGTAGAGACCCAGTACTTC
CASSEWRREVETQYF
>TRBV2|-|TRBJ2-5|-
TGTGCCAGCACCCTCATAGTAGCCCTCCGGGAGACCCAGTACTTC
CASTLIVALRETQYF
>TRBV7-9|TRBD1|TRBJ2-7|-
TGTGCCAGCAGGGACGGTCGGGAACACAGGGGCGCGTCCGAGCAGTACTTC
CASRDGREHRGASEQYF
>TRBV19|-|TRBJ2-2|-
TGTGCCAGTACCATGATAGTCACCGGGGAGCTGTTTTTT
CASTMIVTGELFF
>TRBV7-2|TRBD2|TRBJ2-3|-
TGTGCCAGCAGCACATTCGGGACTAGACTCACAGATACGCAGTATTTT
CASSTFGTRLTDTQYF
>TRBV5-1|-|TRBJ2-1|-
TGCGCCAGCAGCTTGACCGCTAACTCCTACAATGAGCAGTTCTTC
CASSLTANSYNEQFF
>TRBV19|-|TRBJ1-2|-
TGTGCCAGTAGTACACTGGGGACAAGTCCCTACTATGGCTACACCTTC
CASSTLGTSPYYGYTF
>TRBV7-7|-|TRBJ2-5|-
TGTGCTAGCAGCCTCAGGGATGACAGGAGGGAGACCCAGTACTTC
CASSLRDDRRETQYF
>TRBV19|TRBD2|TRBJ2-7|-
TGTGCCAGTAGTGTCGCTAGCGGGAACTACGAGCAGTACTTC
CASSVASGNYEQYF
>TRBV11-2|-|TRBJ2-7|-
TGTGCCAGCAGCTCCATAGTCTCCTACGAGCAGTACTTC
CASSSIVSYEQYF
>TRBV4-1|TRBD2|TRBJ2-1|-
TGCGCCAGCAGCCTGGGACTAGCGGGAGGGCCGATCAATGAGCAGTTCTTC
CASSLGLAGGPINEQFF
>TRBV7-2|-|TRBJ2-5|once
TGTGCCAGCAGTTCTTTTGGAGCGCAAGAGACCCAGTACTTC
CASSSFGAQETQYF
>TRBV28|TRBD2|TRBJ2-7|-
TGTGCCAGCAGTTTTATGACTAGCGGGTTCTCCTACGAGCAGTACTTC
CASSFMTSGFSYEQYF
>TRBV27|TRBD1|TRBJ1-2|-
TGTGCCAGCAGTTGGGAACCGGGACAGTTGGATGGCTACACCTTC
CASSWEPGQLDGYTF
>TRBV5-1|TRBD1|TRBJ1-5|-
TGCGCCAGCAGCCCCGGGGACAGGGGGTCCAATCAGCCCCAGCATTTT
CASSPGDRGSNQPQHF
>TRBV28|TRBD2|TRBJ2-5|once
TGTGCCAGCAGTTCCCCAAGCGGGAGTGGCGAGACCCAGTACTTC
CASSSPSGSGETQYF
>TRBV27|-|TRBJ2-7|few
TGTGCCAGCCAGACAGTGGACGAGCAGTACTTC
CASQTVDEQYF
>TRBV28|TRBD2|TRBJ2-7|-
TGTGCCAGCAGTTTGTTCCGGGAGGGCCCTTACGAGCAGTACTTC
CASSLFREGPYEQYF
>TRBV6-5|-|TRBJ2-6|-
TGTGCCACATACCAGGAAACTGGGGCCAACGTCCTGACTTTC
CATYQETGANVLTF
>TRBV27|-|TRBJ1-5|-
TGTGCCAGCAGTTTAGGTCGGTGGAATCAGCCCCAGCATTTT
CASSLGRWNQPQHF
>TRBV5-1|-|TRBJ1-1|-
TGCGCCAGCAGCTTTTTCCGGAACACTGAAGCTTTCTTT
CASSFFRNTEAFF
>TRBV14|-|TRBJ2-6|-
TGTGCCAGCAGCCAAGATATGCGACTCGACTCTGGGGCCAACGTCCTGACTTTC
CASSQDMRLDSGANVLTF